Listed here are 29 T cell receptor beta chains from one sample, sequenced in a study of CD8 T cells in Susac syndrome. Reverse transcription of 0.5 to 1 ug RNA was performed with random hexamers. TCRdb itself ran the immunoSEQ multiplex PCR reads through MiXCR, one entry per CDR3 protein. The table shows roughly 400,000 distinct CDR3 sequences, with 85% occurring only once. Input material: CD8+ T cells from PBMCs. Receptors were obtained from a human donor with multiple sclerosis.

This clonotype was seen a handful of times. Here the CDR3 DNA reads TGTGCCAGCAGCCTTGGTAAGATCTACGAGCAGTACTTC. Protein: CASSLGKIYEQYF. The V and J genes are TRBV6-1 and TRBJ2-7; D remains ambiguous. CDR3 length: 13 amino acids. V was shortened by 6 bases and J by 3 bases, with 12 bases between the two germline ends. The V gene's germline CDR1 is MNHNS and CDR2 SASEGT.

The genes are TRBV30 and TRBJ1-2, with D unclear. The germline V gene has CDR1 GTSNPN and CDR2 SVGIG (reference sequence). The CDR3 length is 12 residues. With 0 bases removed from V and 5 bases from J, the gap between germline ends came to 7 bases. In nucleotides, the CDR3 is TGTGCCTGGAGTGTGCGAGGTTATGGCTACACCTTC. It yields the protein CAWSVRGYGYTF.

The chain joins TRBV29-1 to TRBJ2-1, with D possibly matching TRBD2 (6 bases). Per the germline V gene, CDR1 is SQVTM and CDR2 is ANQGSEA. Trimming took off 4 bases at V and 10 bases at J, with 14 bases between the two ends. The CDR3 spans 12 residues. DNA for the CDR3: TGCAGCGTTGTCGGACCCGCGGGGGAGCAGTTCTTC. Amino acid sequence: CSVVGPAGEQFF.

V usage is TRBV27 and J usage is TRBJ1-5; TRBD1 aligns across 9 bases. V dropped 5 bases and J dropped 6; count of bases not matched to a gene: 5. CDR1 is MNHEY, CDR2 SMNVEV, per germline (reference sequence). This CDR3 has 14 amino acids. CDR3 bases: TGTGCCAGCAGTCCCGGGACAGGGAGTCAGCCCCAGCATTTT. Residues: CASSPGTGSQPQHF.

The CDR3 nucleotides are TGCAGTGCTAGATCGGGACAGAACACTGAAGCTTTCTTT. Protein product: CSARSGQNTEAFF. J is TRBJ1-1 and V is TRBV20-1; D perhaps matches TRBD1 (6 bases). Germline values: CDR1 DFQATT, CDR2 SNEGSKA (reference sequence). Trimming cost V 2 bases and J 1 base, with 8 bases left between them. The CDR3 spans 13 residues.

J is TRBJ2-1 and V is TRBV3-1; 7 nucleotides agree with TRBD1. This CDR3 is 17 amino acids long. V was pared by 3 bases and J by 5 bases, with 13 bases of the junction left unmatched. In germline, CDR1 is LGHDT, CDR2 YNNKEL (reference sequence). The CDR3 nucleotides are TGTGCCAGCAGCCACCTCCCTCTCCTACAGGGGAACAATGAGCAGTTCTTC. Translating it yields CASSHLPLLQGNNEQFF.

The chain carries TRBV27 and TRBJ2-3; D possibly corresponds to TRBD2 (6 bases). Germline V gene lookup returns CDR1 MNHEY and CDR2 SMNVEV (reference sequence). Trimming left V 4 bases short and J 4 bases short, with 18 bases between. This CDR3 has 16 residues. DNA of the CDR3: TGTGCCAGCAGTTCTTTGACTAGTCTGGGGGCAGATACGCAGTATTTT. Amino acids: CASSSLTSLGADTQYF.

The chain joins TRBV30 to TRBJ1-4, with a possible D match to TRBD1 (5 bases). CDR1 is GTSNPN and CDR2 is SVGIG in the germline V gene (reference sequence). V lost 5 bases and J 4 bases, leaving 17 bases between the germline ends. The CDR3 covers 15 residues. The CDR3: CAWGGDSGLNEKLFF. CDR3 in DNA: TGTGCCTGGGGTGGGGATTCAGGGCTTAATGAAAAACTGTTTTTT.

Details on this clonotype: One junction end does not reproduce the germline sequence, and a read error may be involved. The gene calls are TRBV14 and TRBJ1-1; no clear D gene. Germline V gives CDR1 SGHDN, CDR2 FVKESK. This CDR3 is built from 11 residues. The CDR3 here is CASSQGSEVFF. CDR3 in DNA: TGTGCCAGCAGCCAGGGATCTGAAGTTTTCTTT.

The chain couples TRBV14 to TRBJ1-1, with 8 bases matching TRBD1. J lost 1 base, V lost 6 bases, and 10 bases had no gene match. This CDR3 is 16 amino acids long. The germline V gene encodes CDR1 SGHDN and CDR2 FVKESK. CDR3: CASSLQGGRGNTEAFF. In DNA, the CDR3 is TGTGCCAGCAGTCTACAGGGGGGACGCGGGAACACTGAAGCTTTCTTT.

The chain carries TRBV27 and TRBJ2-1; the D is unclear. The length of the CDR3 is 14 residues. Germline values: CDR1 MNHEY, CDR2 SMNVEV (reference sequence). Trimming pared 2 bases from V and 0 bases from J, leaving 5 bases between. CDR3 region: CASSLVSSYNEQFF. In nucleotides, the CDR3 is TGTGCCAGCAGTTTAGTGAGCTCCTACAATGAGCAGTTCTTC.

This chain uses TRBV27 with TRBJ2-7, with 9 nucleotides matching TRBD1. Germline trimming cut 6 bases from V and 7 bases from J; bases unmatched to any gene: 10. Per germline, CDR1 MNHEY and CDR2 SMNVEV (reference sequence). This CDR3 has 14 residues. The CDR3 DNA reads TGTGCCAGCAGGTACGGGACAGGGACTGGGGAGCAGTACTTC. Translated, it gives CASRYGTGTGEQYF.

This clonotype was seen only a few times. The CDR3 DNA reads as TGCGCCAGCAGCCTCGGGACAGGGCACGCAGATACGCAGTATTTT. Translation gives CASSLGTGHADTQYF. The V call is TRBV5-1, the J call TRBJ2-3; 9 nucleotides match TRBD1. CDR3 length: 15 residues. CDR1 and CDR2 from the germline V gene are SGHRS and YFSETQ. Trimming removed 4 bases from V and 4 bases from J; junction bases left unmatched: 7.

The chain is built from TRBV20-1 and TRBJ2-3; 8 bases match TRBD2. This CDR3 contains 15 residues. The germline V gene encodes CDR1 DFQATT and CDR2 SNEGSKA (reference sequence). Unmatched junction bases numbered 11, after V lost 3 bases and J lost 6 bases. Here the CDR3 DNA reads TGCAGTGCTAGGTCGCAGCGGGAGTTCCAGGATACGCAGTATTTT. It codes for CSARSQREFQDTQYF.

The chain couples TRBV20-1 to TRBJ2-7, with 8 bases identical to TRBD2. With V trimmed by 3 bases and J by 3 bases, 4 bases remained unmatched. The CDR3 length is 13 residues. The germline CDR1 and CDR2 sequences are DFQATT and SNEGSKA (reference sequence). The CDR3 reads CSARTSVSYEQYF. CDR3 nucleotides: TGCAGTGCTAGGACTAGCGTAAGCTACGAGCAGTACTTC.

This clonotype has only one observation. The genes are TRBV29-1 and TRBJ2-1; either TRBD1 or TRBD2 may supply D (6 bases each). Trimming removed 0 bases from V and 6 bases from J, with 15 bases in between. This CDR3 comprises 15 residues. Germline CDR1 reads SQVTM; CDR2 reads ANQGSEA. CDR3 bases: TGCAGCGTTGAAGATATAGGGGGAGGTGGCAATGAGCAGTTCTTC. Translated: CSVEDIGGGGNEQFF.

This chain links TRBV20-1 with TRBJ1-1; 10 positions agree with TRBD1. Germline CDR1 reads DFQATT; CDR2 reads SNEGSKA (reference sequence). The length of the CDR3 is 14 residues. The trim removed 2 bases at V and 3 bases at J, leaving 3 bases unmatched. CDR3 sequence (DNA): TGCAGTGCTAGATCCGGGACAGGGGACACTGAAGCTTTCTTT. Amino acids: CSARSGTGDTEAFF.

V is TRBV29-1 and J is TRBJ2-7; 7 nucleotides agree with TRBD2. This CDR3 region has 14 residues. Losses at the gene ends were 3 bases for V and 2 bases for J; bases not matched to a gene: 7. CDR1 is SQVTM and CDR2 is ANQGSEA in the germline V gene. CDR3 residues: CSVEGGDGTYEQYF. In nucleotides, the CDR3 is TGCAGCGTTGAGGGAGGGGACGGGACCTACGAGCAGTACTTC.

The chain combines TRBV4-1 with TRBJ2-1; D possibly corresponds to TRBD1 (5 bases). Germline assignment: CDR1 MGHRA and CDR2 YSYEKL. The CDR3 totals 14 residues. V lost 0 bases and J 7 bases, leaving 10 bases between the germline ends. The CDR3 coding sequence is TGCGCCAGCAGCCAAGACCAGGCAGGGAATGAGCAGTTCTTC. Translation gives CASSQDQAGNEQFF.

The chain recombines TRBV27 with TRBJ2-7; unclear D gene. V was clipped by 1 base and J by 2 bases, with 12 bases between them. The CDR3 totals 15 residues. Germline values: CDR1 MNHEY, CDR2 SMNVEV (reference sequence). The CDR3 loop reads CASSLYGNGPYEQYF. The CDR3, as DNA: TGTGCCAGCAGTTTATATGGAAACGGGCCCTACGAGCAGTACTTC.

In this sample, this clonotype turned up once. The V gene is TRBV5-4, the J gene TRBJ2-7; 9 bases are shared with TRBD1. Germline CDR1 SGHNT, CDR2 YYREEE (reference sequence). V was pared by 2 bases and J by 6 bases, with 6 bases of the junction left unmatched. The CDR3 has 14 amino acids. CDR3 amino acids: CASSLGQGFAEQYF. The CDR3 DNA is TGTGCCAGCAGCTTAGGACAGGGGTTCGCCGAGCAGTACTTC. Together with reference TRBV5-4 and TRBJ2-7, the CDR3 gives the full variable domain: ETGVTQSPTHLIKTRGQQVTLRCSSQSGHNTVSWYQQALGQGPQFIFQYYREEENGRGNFPPRFSGLQFPNYSSELNVNALELDDSALYLCASSLGQGFAEQYFGPGTRLTVT.

The chain carries TRBV7-9 and TRBJ2-1; 9 positions agree with TRBD2. J lost 0 bases, V lost 3 bases, and 6 bases had no gene match. This CDR3 is 17 amino acids long. CDR1 and CDR2 (germline): SEHNR, FQNEAQ (reference sequence). CDR3 sequence (DNA): TGTGCCAGCAGCTTCCGACTAGCGGCAAGCTCCTACAATGAGCAGTTCTTC. Protein sequence: CASSFRLAASSYNEQFF.

V gene TRBV2 combines with J gene TRBJ2-7; TRBD2 aligns across 10 bases. V lost 1 base and J lost 7; bases outside the gene matches: 10. The CDR3 is 16 residues long. The germline gives CDR1 SNHLY, CDR2 FYNNEI. The CDR3 bases are TGTGCCAGCAGTGAAGTTGGTAATAGCGGGAGGTGGGAGCAGTACTTC. This encodes CASSEVGNSGRWEQYF.

The rearrangement uses TRBV20-1 and TRBJ2-1; D is unresolved. Deletions cut 0 bases from V and 0 bases from J, with 9 bases between. The CDR3 is 15 amino acids. Germline V gene data show CDR1 as DFQATT and CDR2 as SNEGSKA (reference sequence). The CDR3 coding sequence is TGCAGTGCTAGAGATCCAGCCCGCTCCTACAATGAGCAGTTCTTC. This codes for CSARDPARSYNEQFF.

There are a few counts of this clonotype. This chain joins TRBV6-1 and TRBJ1-1; D is uncertain. This CDR3 has 13 amino acids. CDR1 is MNHNS, CDR2 SASEGT, per germline. Deletions cut 7 bases from V and 3 bases from J, with 12 bases between. CDR3 sequence: CASTLREHTEAFF. In nucleotides, the CDR3 is TGTGCCAGCACCCTCCGGGAACACACTGAAGCTTTCTTT.

The chain combines TRBV12-3 or TRBV12-4 with TRBJ1-2; D not certain. Trimming cost V 4 bases and J 1 base, with 7 bases left between them. CDR3 length: 13 amino acids. DNA for the CDR3: TGTGCCAGCAGTTATACAGTTAACTATGGCTACACCTTC. Translating it yields CASSYTVNYGYTF.

This clonotype was observed a few times. The gene calls are TRBV30 and TRBJ1-1; maybe TRBD1 (5 bases). CDR3 size: 11 residues. V lost 3 bases to trimming and J lost 8 bases, with 10 bases between them. CDR1 GTSNPN and CDR2 SVGIG come from the germline V gene (reference sequence). CDR3 in DNA: TGTGCCTGGAGCGATAACAGGGAAGCTTTCTTT. The encoded protein is CAWSDNREAFF.

V gene TRBV27 combines with J gene TRBJ1-2; D is perhaps TRBD1 (6 bases). The CDR3 consists of 14 residues. CDR1 and CDR2 from the germline V gene are MNHEY and SMNVEV (reference sequence). Trimming stripped 0 bases from V and 7 bases from J, with 12 bases between. In DNA, the CDR3 is TGTGCCAGCAGTTTATCTCGGGGGGCTCGTGGCTACACCTTC. Protein: CASSLSRGARGYTF.

The V and J genes are TRBV3-1 and TRBJ2-1, with D hard to call. Per germline, CDR1 LGHDT and CDR2 YNNKEL (reference sequence). V dropped 4 bases and J dropped 2 bases, with 12 bases sitting between them. The CDR3 covers 15 residues. The CDR3 sequence is CASSPDSTPYNEQFF. The CDR3 DNA follows: TGTGCCAGCAGCCCCGACTCGACTCCCTACAATGAGCAGTTCTTC.